The present T cell receptor (beta chain) was sequenced within a study of CXCR3-negative and CXCR3-positive naive CD8 T cells. Study-wide findings and caveats: Freshly isolated PBMCs were used in most assays, given partial CXCR3 loss after freezing. Hydrophobicity of TRB CDR3s was greater in CXCR3-positive naive cells than in CXCR3-negative naive cells.

The TRB libraries of cDNA were built by UMI-labeled 5' RACE. TCRdb re-called the 5' RACE reads; every CDR3 protein appears as one record, without DNA. Its table records fewer than 90,000 distinct CDR3 sequences. The CDR3 is 15 amino acids. Germline V CDR1 and CDR2: SGHTA, FQGTGA. On this clonotype itself: The antigen is undetermined.

The genes are TRBV7-3 and TRBJ2-3; TCRdb's D call of TRBD1 is untestable without DNA. The sequencing input was naive CXCR3+ CD8+ T cells from blood. Described subset: CD45RO-CCR7+CD27+CD95- naive CD8+ T cells expressing CXCR3 (TNR3+). This TCR came from a human donor in good health. Some clones in this sample may be carry-over from other donors' samples. CDR3 sequence reads: CASSLRTGGIDTQYF.